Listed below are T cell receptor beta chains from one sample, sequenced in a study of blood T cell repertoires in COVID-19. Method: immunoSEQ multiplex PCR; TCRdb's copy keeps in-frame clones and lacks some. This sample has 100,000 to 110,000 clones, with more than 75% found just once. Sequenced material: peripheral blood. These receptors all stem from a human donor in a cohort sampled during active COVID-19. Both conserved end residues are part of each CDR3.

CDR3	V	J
CASSSMTGNSNYGYTF	TRBV6-2/TRBV6-3	TRBJ1-2
CGNAEERGEAEQFF	TRBV5-1	TRBJ2-1
CASSLEQGGEAFF	TRBV11-2	TRBJ1-1
CASSTRTGPNSYEQYF	TRBV7-8	TRBJ2-7
CASSWAGLPTEAFF	TRBV7-2	TRBJ1-1
CASSLVRGAYNEQFF	TRBV11-2	TRBJ2-1
CASSEQGAGETQYF	TRBV11-2	TRBJ2-5
CASSQDIGTGGREAFF	TRBV4-3	TRBJ1-1
CASSLGQGGQPQHF	TRBV7-9	TRBJ1-5
CASSSVIGADTQYF	TRBV7-2	TRBJ2-3
CASSWALAGGTGELFF	TRBV5-4	TRBJ2-2
CASSRRDEAFF	TRBV25-1	TRBJ1-1
CASSFSGTGGYNEQFF	TRBV5-5	TRBJ2-1
CASSYSGLAALF	TRBV6-2/TRBV6-3	TRBJ2-1
CSVEYSMNTEAFF	TRBV29-1	TRBJ1-1
CASSLDTGGGELFF	TRBV5-1	TRBJ2-2
CASSTRTGRYEQYF	TRBV27	TRBJ2-7
CASSEGTGGATEAFF	TRBV5-1	TRBJ1-1
CASSRGTGENNEQFF	TRBV7-9	TRBJ2-1
CAWTRLEGTEQFF	TRBV30	TRBJ2-1
CASSEVTKNQPQHF	TRBV2	TRBJ1-5
CASSLVGTSGSNEQFF	TRBV27	TRBJ2-1
CASSLGQGVNTF	TRBV5-5	TRBJ1-2